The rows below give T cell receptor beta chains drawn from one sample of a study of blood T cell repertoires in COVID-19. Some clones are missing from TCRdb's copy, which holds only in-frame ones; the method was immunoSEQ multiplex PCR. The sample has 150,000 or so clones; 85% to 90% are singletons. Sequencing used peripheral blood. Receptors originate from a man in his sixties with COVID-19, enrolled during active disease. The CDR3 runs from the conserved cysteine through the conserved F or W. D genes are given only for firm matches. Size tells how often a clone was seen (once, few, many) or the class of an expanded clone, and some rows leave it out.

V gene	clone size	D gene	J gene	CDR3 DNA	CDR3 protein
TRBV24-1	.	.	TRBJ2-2	TGTGCCACCAGTGATTGGCAGGGGAGCACCGGGGAGCTGTTTTTT	CATSDWQGSTGELFF
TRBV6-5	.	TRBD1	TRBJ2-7	TGTGCCAGCAGCCGTACAGGGGGCACCCCTATTGAGCAGTACTTC	CASSRTGGTPIEQYF
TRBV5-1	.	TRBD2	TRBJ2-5	TGCGCCAGCAGCTGGTCGACTAGCGGGGCCGAGACCCAGTACTTC	CASSWSTSGAETQYF
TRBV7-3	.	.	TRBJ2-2	TGTGCCAGCAGAGAACAGCCGGCCTCCGGGGAGCTGTTTTTT	CASREQPASGELFF
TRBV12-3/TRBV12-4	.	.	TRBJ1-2	TGTGCCAGCCTGCTGGGGAGTGGTTCAAGCTACACCTTC	CASLLGSGSSYTF
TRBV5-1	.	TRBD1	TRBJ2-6	TGCGCCAGCAGCTTGCGGGCAGGGGGCCTTTCTGGGGCCAACGTCCTGACTTTC	CASSLRAGGLSGANVLTF
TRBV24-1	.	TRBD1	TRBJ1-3	TGTGCCACCAGCAACAGGGGCGGAGGAAACACCATATATTTT	CATSNRGGGNTIYF
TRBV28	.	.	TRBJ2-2	TGTGCCGGGCAGGGTCGCGGGGAGCTGTTTTTT	CAGQGRGELFF
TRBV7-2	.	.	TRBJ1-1	TGTGCCAGCAGCTTAGCGAGAGGGAAGAGCACTGAAGCTTTCTTT	CASSLARGKSTEAFF
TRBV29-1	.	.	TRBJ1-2	TGCAGCGTTGAAGAGGAGGCCTACACCTTC	CSVEEEAYTF
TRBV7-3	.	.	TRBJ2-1	TGTGCCAGCAGCCCCCCGGACAGACGTGAGCAGTTCTTC	CASSPPDRREQFF
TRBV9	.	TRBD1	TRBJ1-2	TGTGCCAGCAGCGCGACGGACAGGATAGACTATGGCTACACCTTC	CASSATDRIDYGYTF
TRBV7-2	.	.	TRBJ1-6	TGTGCCAGCAGCCCTATTACTGACAGAAATTCACCCCTCCACTTT	CASSPITDRNSPLHF
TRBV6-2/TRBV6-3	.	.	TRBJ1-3	TGTGCCAGCAGTTCTCCTTCCTCTGGAAACACCATATATTTT	CASSSPSSGNTIYF
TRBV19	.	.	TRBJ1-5	TGTGCCAGCGATATAGGAGGTGTTCGTGGCAATCAGCCCCAGCATTTT	CASDIGGVRGNQPQHF
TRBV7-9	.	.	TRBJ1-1	TGTGCCAGCAGCCCGGAGCTTGCCGTGAACACTGAAGCTTTCTTT	CASSPELAVNTEAFF
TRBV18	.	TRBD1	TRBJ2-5	TGTGCCAGCTCACCGGGACAGGGGGAGACCCAGTACTTC	CASSPGQGETQYF
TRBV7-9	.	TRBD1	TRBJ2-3	TGTGCCAGCAGCTTAGAAGGGGGCGGAAGGGCGGATACGCAGTATTTT	CASSLEGGGRADTQYF
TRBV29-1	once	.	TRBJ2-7	TGCAGCGTGACCCCAGGCCTAGGCGGGCAGCAGTACTTC	CSVTPGLGGQQYF
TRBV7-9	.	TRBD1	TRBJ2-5	TGTGCCAGCAGCCGGCAGGGGGTCCATAAAGAGACCCAGTACTTC	CASSRQGVHKETQYF
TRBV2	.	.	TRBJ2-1	TGTGCCACCGAGCCCTCTAGCCCTCTCTCCCTAAATGCCTACAATGAGCAGTTCTTC	CATEPSSPLSLNAYNEQFF
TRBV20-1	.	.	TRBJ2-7	TGCAGCCTACAGGTGGGCTGGGAGCAGTACTTC	CSLQVGWEQYF
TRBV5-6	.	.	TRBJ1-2	TGTGCCAGCAGCTTAAGCCTGGGGGGGGCTAATGGCTACACCTTC	CASSLSLGGANGYTF
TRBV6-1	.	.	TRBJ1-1	TGTGCCAGCAGTGAAGGGCCCCTTATGGGGGGCACTGAAGCTTTCTTT	CASSEGPLMGGTEAFF
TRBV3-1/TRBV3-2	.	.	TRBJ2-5	TGTGCCAGCAGCCCCAGGGGTTCCGGGGAGACCCAGTACTTC	CASSPRGSGETQYF
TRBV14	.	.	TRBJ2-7	TGTGCCAGCAGCCAAGGGACAGCGGCGTCCACTCGGCAGTACTTC	CASSQGTAASTRQYF
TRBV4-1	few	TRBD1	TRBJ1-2	TGCGCCAGCAGCCAGGATACAGGGGCCCCGCACTATGGCTACACCTTC	CASSQDTGAPHYGYTF
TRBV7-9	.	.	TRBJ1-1	TGTGCCAGCAGCTTAGGGTGGACAGATGAAGCTTTCTTT	CASSLGWTDEAFF
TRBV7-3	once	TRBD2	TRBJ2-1	TGTGCCAGCAGCTCCTTAAGCGGGGGGGCGGATGAGCAGTTCTTC	CASSSLSGGADEQFF
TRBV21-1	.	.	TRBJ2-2	TGTGCCAGCAGTCAAAGCGGGGGGCGTTGCTTTATCGGCGGGGAGCTGTTTTTT	CASSQSGGRCFIGGELFF
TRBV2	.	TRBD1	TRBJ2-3	TGTGCCAGCACGGGACAGGGGTTCACAGATACGCAGTATTTT	CASTGQGFTDTQYF
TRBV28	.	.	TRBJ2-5	TGTGCCAGCAGTACTCGGGGGGCGGGGCAAGAGACCCAGTACTTC	CASSTRGAGQETQYF
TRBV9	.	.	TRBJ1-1	TGTGCCAGCAGGTCTACAGAAAACACTGAAGCTTTCTTT	CASRSTENTEAFF
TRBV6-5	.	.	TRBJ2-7	TGTGCCAGTCAGGGCTTAGGGTCCTACGAGCAGTACTTC	CASQGLGSYEQYF
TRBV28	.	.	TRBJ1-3	TGTGCCAGCAGCGCTCCGACAGCCTATTACGACACCATATATTTT	CASSAPTAYYDTIYF
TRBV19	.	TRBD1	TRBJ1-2	TGTGCCAGTGTGACCGGGACAGGGGGCGATGGCTATGGCTACACCTTC	CASVTGTGGDGYGYTF
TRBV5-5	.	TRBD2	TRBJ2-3	TGTGCCAGCAGCTTGCCCCTAGCGGGGGTCACAGATACGCAGTATTTT	CASSLPLAGVTDTQYF
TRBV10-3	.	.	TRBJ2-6	TGTGCCATCAGTGAGTCGCTAGGGGTCAGTCCTGGGGCCAACGTCCTGACTTTC	CAISESLGVSPGANVLTF